The 17 T cell receptor beta chains below were found in one sample sequenced in a study of T-cell memory formation after mild COVID-19 (dated by TCRdb to the early 2020s). Library method: 5' RACE. The data were produced on an Illumina NovaSeq 6000. TCRdb trimmed the raw reads at Q25, called clones with MiXCR and kept productive beta chains. Here each entry gathers all rows of one CDR3 protein and keeps the most common genes and DNA. This sample has about 120,000 distinct CDR3 sequences in its table, and around a fifth of those were observed once. The biggest ten clones account for approximately 41% of the sample. Sample: PBMCs or a T cell subset sorted from them (not recorded which). These receptors all come from a young man who had mild COVID-19 (a few samples of this study predate the infection). The sample titles of this study are shuffled in the database, so cell type and time point are left out; the donor was told from shared clones.

This clonotype was seen a few times. CDR3 nucleotide sequence: TGTGCCAGCAGTCCCCGTTCCCCAGGGGAAAGCCGGGAGCAGTACTTC. It yields the protein CASSPRSPGESREQYF. The chain uses TRBV7-8 and TRBJ2-7; D possibly corresponds to TRBD1 (6 bases). Germline V gene data show CDR1 as SGHVS and CDR2 as FQNEAQ. The CDR3 runs 16 residues. Between the trimmed V and J ends, which lost 6 bases and 7 bases, there was a span of 25 bases.

This clonotype turned up a few times. The V call is TRBV7-6, the J call TRBJ2-4; 8 bases map to TRBD2. This CDR3 has 17 residues. Germline V gene lookup returns CDR1 SGHVS and CDR2 FNYEAQ. The trim removed 1 base at V and 5 bases at J, leaving 10 bases unmatched. The CDR3 DNA is TGTGCCAGCAGCTTAGGGGGGCGAGCGGGGGCCGAAAACATTCAGTACTTC. As protein: CASSLGGRAGAENIQYF.

This clonotype was counted only a few times. The chain has TRBV6-1 and TRBJ1-6; the match to TRBD1 covers 9 bases. The germline CDR1 and CDR2 sequences are MNHNS and SASEGT. The CDR3 loop spans 15 amino acids. The V gene end was trimmed by 6 bases and the J gene end by 13 bases; junction bases not matched to a gene: 13. CDR3 bases: TGTGCCAGCAGACCCCTCCAGGACAGGGGAACGCCCCTCCACTTT. This encodes CASRPLQDRGTPLHF.

The chain couples TRBV5-1 to TRBJ1-6, with D unclear. The germline gives CDR1 SGHRS, CDR2 YFSETQ. V lost 7 bases and J lost 5, with 13 bases in between. The CDR3 spans 14 residues. CDR3 sequence (DNA): TGCGCCAGCCGTAGCGGGCGTGATAATTCACCCCTCCACTTT. Its protein product is CASRSGRDNSPLHF.

This clonotype has a count of ten or more. This chain uses TRBV27 with TRBJ2-7, with TRBD2 identical over 11 bases. Germline assignment: CDR1 MNHEY and CDR2 SMNVEV (reference sequence). This CDR3 is 16 amino acids long. With 8 bases clipped from V and 0 bases from J, the junction kept 9 bases outside the gene matches. The CDR3 reads CASASGLAGGSYEQYV. CDR3 coding DNA: TGTGCCAGCGCATCCGGGCTAGCGGGGGGCTCCTACGAGCAGTACGTC.

This clonotype was seen only once. For the CDR3, the DNA is TGTGCCAGCACAGGGTCGGACTATGGCTACACCTTC. Amino acid sequence: CASTGSDYGYTF. The chain employs TRBV25-1 and TRBJ1-2; tentative D call: TRBD1 (5 bases). This CDR3 is built from 12 residues. V lost 7 bases and J lost 3, with 9 bases in between. Germline CDR1 and CDR2: MGHDK and SYGVNS.

This chain uses TRBV5-1 with TRBJ2-5; 8 bases are shared with TRBD2. J gave up 5 bases and V 4 bases, and 16 bases lay outside the gene matches. This CDR3 comprises 17 residues. Germline V lookup: CDR1 SGHRS, CDR2 YFSETQ. The CDR3: CASSPPVAGSRLETQYF. CDR3 in DNA: TGCGCCAGCAGCCCACCAGTAGCGGGGTCCCGTTTGGAGACCCAGTACTTC.

This clonotype has a handful of counts. The V and J genes are TRBV7-9 and TRBJ1-6; no reliable D call. Trimming cost V 2 bases and J 6 bases, with 8 bases left between them. The CDR3 consists of 14 residues. From germline, CDR1 is SEHNR and CDR2 FQNEAQ (reference sequence). CDR3 loop: CASSLSNINSPLHF. DNA for the CDR3: TGTGCCAGCAGCTTAAGTAACATTAATTCACCCCTCCACTTT.

This clonotype showed up just a few times. V and J are TRBV7-9 and TRBJ2-3; the D is unclear. V lost 2 bases and J lost 9, with 12 bases in between. Germline assignment: CDR1 SEHNR and CDR2 FQNEAQ (reference sequence). This CDR3 is built from 13 residues. The CDR3 bases are TGTGCCAGCAGCTTATCCCTAATTCTCACGCAGTATTTT. This gives the protein CASSLSLILTQYF.

J is TRBJ2-5 and V is TRBV7-9, with 11 bases identical to TRBD2. After removal of 1 base from V and 7 bases from J, the junction contained 2 bases not matched to a gene. The germline gives CDR1 SEHNR, CDR2 FQNEAQ (reference sequence). This CDR3 comprises 14 residues. In DNA form, the CDR3 reads TGTGCCAGCAGCTTAGGAGGGACTAGCGGGACCCAGTACTTC. It translates to CASSLGGTSGTQYF.

A few counts support this clonotype. This sequence joins TRBV6-6 and TRBJ2-6; D uncertain. The CDR3 covers 15 residues. With 7 bases removed from V and 1 base from J, the gap between germline ends came to 11 bases. Germline V gives CDR1 MNHNY, CDR2 SVGAGI (reference sequence). CDR3 nucleotide sequence: TGTGCCAGCATGCCACCCGGGTCTGGGGCCAACGTCCTGACTTTC. Encoded protein: CASMPPGSGANVLTF.

CDR3 region: CASSPGPLGTQYF. The CDR3, as DNA: TGTGCCAGCAGCCCCGGACCCCTTGGGACCCAGTACTTC. V usage is TRBV11-2 and J usage is TRBJ2-5; D is undetermined. Germline V gives CDR1 SGHAT, CDR2 FQNNGV. The CDR3 runs 13 residues. V lost 5 bases, J lost 7 bases, and 14 bases lay in between.

The genes are TRBV6-5 and TRBJ2-7; TRBD1 might be the D (6 bases). V gave up 6 bases and J gave up 1 base, with 22 bases separating them. CDR1 and CDR2 (germline): MNHEY, SVGAGI. The CDR3 is 17 residues long. CDR3 sequence (DNA): TGTGCCAGCAGCCTCGTTCAGCCCGGGACAACGTCCTACGAGCAGTACTTC. Its protein product is CASSLVQPGTTSYEQYF.

The chain combines TRBV7-8 with TRBJ2-1, with TRBD2 matching over 12 bases. CDR1 and CDR2 from the germline V gene are SGHVS and FQNEAQ. The CDR3 totals 15 residues. V lost 7 bases, J lost 5 bases, and 6 bases stayed unmatched. The CDR3 DNA reads as TGTGCCAGCAACCTAGCGGGGGGGCCAAACAATGAGCAGTTCTTC. Translating gives CASNLAGGPNNEQFF.

The chain uses TRBV6-1 and TRBJ1-1, with unresolved D. The CDR3 loop spans 11 amino acids. Germline V gene sequence: CDR1 MNHNS, CDR2 SASEGT. The germline V and J ends were trimmed by 7 bases and 1 base, with 4 bases remaining between them. This CDR3 is CASTRNTEAFF. Here the CDR3 DNA reads TGTGCCAGCACGAGGAACACTGAAGCTTTCTTT.

The chain is built from TRBV6-6 and TRBJ1-5; a possible D gene is TRBD1 (5 bases). The V end was cut by 8 bases, the J end by 7 bases, with 15 bases between. The CDR3 covers 13 residues. CDR1 and CDR2 (germline): MNHNY, SVGAGI (reference sequence). CDR3 bases: TGTGCCAGCCACGGGTCTTGGGGGCAGCCCCAGCATTTT. As protein: CASHGSWGQPQHF.

The sample holds a few counts of this clonotype. The V and J genes are TRBV25-1 and TRBJ2-2; D might be TRBD1 or TRBD2, each matching 5 bases. V was clipped by 1 base and J by 6 bases, with 12 bases between them. The CDR3 length is 15 residues. Germline assignment: CDR1 MGHDK and CDR2 SYGVNS. CDR3 coding DNA: TGTGCCAGCAGTGAATTTTTGGGGGTATCCGGGGAGCTGTTTTTT. As protein: CASSEFLGVSGELFF.